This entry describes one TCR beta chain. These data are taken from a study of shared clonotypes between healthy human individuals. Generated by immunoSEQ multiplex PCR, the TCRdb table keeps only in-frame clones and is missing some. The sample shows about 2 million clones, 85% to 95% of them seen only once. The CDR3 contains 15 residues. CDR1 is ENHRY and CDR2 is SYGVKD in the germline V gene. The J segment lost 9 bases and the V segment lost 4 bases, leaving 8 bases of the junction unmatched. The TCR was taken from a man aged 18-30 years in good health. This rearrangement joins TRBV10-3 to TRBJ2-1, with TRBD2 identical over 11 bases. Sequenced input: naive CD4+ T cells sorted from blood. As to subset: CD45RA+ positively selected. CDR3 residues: CAISGGLAEQGEQFF. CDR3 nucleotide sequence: TGTGCCATCAGTGGGGGACTAGCGGAACAGGGTGAGCAGTTCTTC.